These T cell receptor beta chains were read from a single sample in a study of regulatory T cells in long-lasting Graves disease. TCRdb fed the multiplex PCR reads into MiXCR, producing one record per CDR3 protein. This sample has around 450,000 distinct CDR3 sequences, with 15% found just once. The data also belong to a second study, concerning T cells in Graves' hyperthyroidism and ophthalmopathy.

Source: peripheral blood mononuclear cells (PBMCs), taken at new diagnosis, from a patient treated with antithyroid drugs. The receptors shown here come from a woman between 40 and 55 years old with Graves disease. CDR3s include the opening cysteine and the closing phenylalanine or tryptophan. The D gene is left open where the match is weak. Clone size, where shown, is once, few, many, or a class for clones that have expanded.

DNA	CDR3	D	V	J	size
TGTGCCAGCAGTTTGACAGGGATCAGCAATCAGCCCCAGCATTTT	CASSLTGISNQPQHF	TRBD1	TRBV27	TRBJ1-5	many
TGTGCCAGTAGTATCGGCATGAACACTGAAGCTTTCTTT	CASSIGMNTEAFF	-	TRBV19	TRBJ1-1	many
TGTGCTAGCAGCGAAGGAGATAGCGGGAGTTACGAGCAGTACTTC	CASSEGDSGSYEQYF	TRBD2	TRBV7-7	TRBJ2-7	many
TGCGCCAGCAGCTCGCGGGCAGAAACGGGTGGGGAGCAGTACTTC	CASSSRAETGGEQYF	-	TRBV5-1	TRBJ2-7	few
TGTGCCTGGAGTGTGGGGCAGGACGGCGTTTCACCCCTCCACTTT	CAWSVGQDGVSPLHF	-	TRBV30	TRBJ1-6	few
TGTGCCAGCAGTGGTTTGGGGGGATTGTCCGGGGAGCTGTTTTTT	CASSGLGGLSGELFF	-	TRBV27	TRBJ2-2	many
TGTGCCAGCAGCTTGGAAGGGACAGGGGACGAGCAGTACTTC	CASSLEGTGDEQYF	TRBD1	TRBV11-3	TRBJ2-7	-
TGTGCCATCAGTGACCGGTTGGGGGAAAAACTGTTTTTT	CAISDRLGEKLFF	-	TRBV10-3	TRBJ1-4	many
TGCGCCAGCAGCTTGGGTCGGGGCTCGAACACCGGGGAGCTGTTTTTT	CASSLGRGSNTGELFF	-	TRBV5-1	TRBJ2-2	many
TGTGCCAGCAGCTTAGAGCGGGAGCACTACAATGAGCAGTTCTTC	CASSLEREHYNEQFF	TRBD2	TRBV11-2	TRBJ2-1	-
TGTGCCAGCAGTTCTGGGGGCAACAATGAGCAGTTCTTC	CASSSGGNNEQFF	-	TRBV28	TRBJ2-1	few
TGTGCCAGCTTTATCTCAGGGGCCAACGTCCTGACTTTC	CASFISGANVLTF	-	TRBV6-1	TRBJ2-6	few
TGTGCCTGGAGTGTAGAAGGGGCTGGAAACACCATATATTTT	CAWSVEGAGNTIYF	-	TRBV30	TRBJ1-3	few
TGTGCCATCAGTGAGTTTGGGACAGGGGGCTCCGATACGCAGTATTTT	CAISEFGTGGSDTQYF	TRBD1	TRBV10-3	TRBJ2-3	many
TGTGCCATCAGATCCCAGGGAGGTAACACTGAAGCTTTCTTT	CAIRSQGGNTEAFF	-	TRBV10-3	TRBJ1-1	many
TGTGCCAGCCTCCTTAGAGCGGGAGGCAACACAGATACGCAGTATTTT	CASLLRAGGNTDTQYF	TRBD2	TRBV7-3	TRBJ2-3	many
TGTGCCACCAGTGCGGGAAGCAATCAGCCCCAGCATTTT	CATSAGSNQPQHF	-	TRBV7-9	TRBJ1-5	-
TGTGCCAGCAGTTGGACGGCTCAAACCAATGAGGAGCAGTTCTTC	CASSWTAQTNEEQFF	-	TRBV6-2/TRBV6-3	TRBJ2-1	-
TGTGCCAGTAGTATAGTTGGTTTGAGCAATCAGCCCCAGCATTTT	CASSIVGLSNQPQHF	-	TRBV19	TRBJ1-5	many
TGCAGTGCTAGAGTGCACAGCGACTCCTACGAGCAGTACTTC	CSARVHSDSYEQYF	-	TRBV20-1	TRBJ2-7	many